This TCR beta chain was recovered during a study of blood T cell repertoires in COVID-19. About the study: COVID-19 samples from acute and convalescent phases originated in the United States, Italy and Spain. PBMCs, B-cell-depleted T cells, or T cells were the source of the cDNA or gDNA that made up the material.

The CDR3 consists of 13 residues. V gave up 7 bases and J gave up 7 bases, with 18 bases separating them. Per the germline V gene, CDR1 is SQVTM and CDR2 is ANQGSEA. As processed by the authors: Amplified reference gene primers provided the basis for estimating nucleated cell counts. Some clones are missing from TCRdb's copy, which holds only in-frame ones; the method was immunoSEQ multiplex PCR. Clone size and V and J calls were adopted from that table, with D and trimming inferred from the DNA. This sample has about 110,000 clones, with around nine tenths found just once. Source material: peripheral blood. The V call is TRBV29-1, the J call TRBJ2-3; the D gene is possibly TRBD1 (6 bases). The receptor's source is a human donor in a cohort sampled during active COVID-19. This CDR3 reads CSAVTGTRYTQYF. As DNA, the CDR3 is TGCAGCGCGGTTACCGGGACACGATATACGCAGTATTTT.